This passage covers 9 T cell receptor beta chains from one sample sequenced in a study of shared clonotypes between healthy human individuals. Some clones are missing from TCRdb's copy, which holds only in-frame ones; the method was immunoSEQ multiplex PCR. Here the sample spans around 600,000 clones, roughly 97% being singletons. Sequencing was done on a sample of naive CD4+ T cells sorted from blood. Subset here: CD45RA+ positively selected. The origin of the receptors is a woman between 25 and 40 years old in good health.

The chain employs TRBV15 and TRBJ1-5, with TRBD1 identical over 11 bases. Germline lookup yields CDR1 LNHNV and CDR2 YYDKDF (reference sequence). V was pared by 2 bases and J by 7 bases, with 7 bases of the junction left unmatched. The CDR3 is made up of 16 amino acids. CDR3 protein: CATSRWGTGGNQPQHF. Here the CDR3 DNA reads TGTGCCACCAGCAGATGGGGGACAGGGGGTAACCAGCCCCAGCATTTT.

The chain couples TRBV10-1 to TRBJ2-2, with 13 nucleotides matching TRBD2. V shed 4 bases, J shed 4 bases, and the junction held 9 bases outside the gene matches. Germline V gives CDR1 WNHNN, CDR2 SYGVQD (reference sequence). The CDR3 has 18 residues. In DNA form, the CDR3 reads TGCGCCAGCAGTGGGGGCTTACTAGCGGGAGGGCCCACCGGGGAGCTGTTTTTT. Encoded protein: CASSGGLLAGGPTGELFF.

The CDR3 loop reads CASSQDGTGSTDTQYF. CDR3 DNA: TGTGCCAGCAGCCAAGATGGGACGGGTAGCACAGATACGCAGTATTTT. The chain couples TRBV4-2 to TRBJ2-3; D assignment may be TRBD1 or TRBD2 (5 bases each). Germline loops: CDR1 LGHNA, CDR2 YNFKEQ. CDR3 size: 16 residues. Trimming left V 0 bases short and J 0 bases short, with 10 bases between.

The chain recombines TRBV27 with TRBJ2-6; D uncertain. Germline V lookup: CDR1 MNHEY, CDR2 SMNVEV (reference sequence). The CDR3 totals 18 residues. With 1 base removed from V and 0 bases from J, the gap between germline ends came to 13 bases. The DNA for the CDR3 is TGTGCCAGCAGTTTATTACCACCCCGAACCTCTGGGGCCAACGTCCTGACTTTC. Protein sequence: CASSLLPPRTSGANVLTF. Based on the CDR3 plus reference TRBV27 and TRBJ2-6, the full variable domain is EAQVTQNPRYLITVTGKKLTVTCSQNMNHEYMSWYRQDPGLGLRQIYYSMNVEVTDKGDVPEGYKVSRKEKRNFPLILESPSPNQTSLYFCASSLLPPRTSGANVLTFGAGSRLTVL.

This sequence joins TRBV5-1 and TRBJ1-5; no reliable D call. The CDR3 sequence is 15 residues long. Germline CDR1 SGHRS, CDR2 YFSETQ. V lost 0 bases and J 3 bases, leaving 10 bases between the germline ends. The CDR3 bases are TGCGCCAGCAGCTTGGAGAACAGCTACAATCAGCCCCAGCATTTT. Translation: CASSLENSYNQPQHF.

The chain joins TRBV28 to TRBJ2-1, with 9 bases lining up with TRBD2. V shed 7 bases and J 5 bases; nucleotides not matched to a gene: 9. This CDR3 spans 15 amino acids. Germline assignment: CDR1 MDHEN and CDR2 SYDVKM. The CDR3 region has the DNA TGTGCCAGCACTGGCGGGAGGGTGATCCACAATGAGCAGTTCTTC. This codes for CASTGGRVIHNEQFF.

The rearrangement uses TRBV6-1 and TRBJ2-2; TRBD1 is a possible D gene (6 bases). The CDR3 length is 14 residues. Trimming took 7 bases from V and 1 from J, leaving 10 bases between them. CDR1 is MNHNS, CDR2 SASEGT, per germline. The CDR3 bases are TGTGCCAGCAAAAAACAGGGGAACACCGGGGAGCTGTTTTTT. It encodes CASKKQGNTGELFF.

The chain combines TRBV5-1 with TRBJ2-7; 12 nucleotides agree with TRBD2. This CDR3 region has 17 residues. Germline lookup yields CDR1 SGHRS and CDR2 YFSETQ. Trimming cost V 3 bases and J 3 bases; bases outside gene matches: 10. CDR3 sequence: CASSSPSGRAESYEQYF. DNA for the CDR3: TGCGCCAGCAGCTCCCCTAGCGGGAGGGCCGAAAGCTACGAGCAGTACTTC.

V gene TRBV6-6 combines with J gene TRBJ1-1; TRBD1 might be the D (6 bases). This CDR3 has 13 residues. Germline V gene lookup returns CDR1 MNHNY and CDR2 SVGAGI (reference sequence). The V end was cut by 6 bases, the J end by 1 base, with 9 bases between. The CDR3 DNA reads as TGTGCCAGCAGGAAAGGGGGGAACACTGAAGCTTTCTTT. Its protein product is CASRKGGNTEAFF.